The present T cell receptor (beta chain) was sequenced within a study of vaccination effects on CD4 cells after COVID-19. Notes on this clone: Its antigen is not known.

Trimming at V came to 6 bases and at J to 3 bases, leaving 9 bases not matched to a gene. CDR3 length: 15 amino acids. In germline, CDR1 is MNHEY, CDR2 SVGAGI. TCRdb's table, derived via immunoSEQ multiplex PCR, lists solely in-frame clones and lacks some. The sample has tens of thousands of clones, around 62% seen once; the top ten hold approximately 10%. ViraFEST expansion of antigen-specific CD4+ T cells with viral peptide pools preceded sequencing. The culture ran for nine to eleven days, and then CD4+ T cells were isolated. All vaccine recipients tested negative for nucleocapsid antibodies and had never contracted SARS-CoV-2 infection. Wells containing two million PBMC each were cultured with roughly 10 IU/ml IL-2 and approximately 9.6 ug/ml peptides. Half-medium exchanges with IL-2 medium took place on days 3 and 7.

The sequence was obtained from a human donor who received a COVID-19 vaccine. The input for sequencing was CD4+ T cells from PBMCs cultured with HCoV-NL63 spike peptides, taken before COVID-19 vaccination. This chain joins TRBV6-5 and TRBJ1-1; 8 bases line up with TRBD1. CDR3 sequence: CASRLQGGWDTEAFF. The CDR3 DNA is TGTGCCAGCAGATTACAGGGGGGATGGGACACTGAAGCTTTCTTT.